The 16 T cell receptor beta chains below were found in one sample sequenced in a study of blood T cell repertoires in COVID-19. The repertoire was sequenced with immunoSEQ multiplex PCR; TCRdb's copy has only in-frame clones and lacks some. The table has a few hundred thousand clones, about 83% seen once. Input material: PBMCs or T cells enriched from blood (not recorded which). These receptors were taken from a woman aged 50 to 60 who had recovered from COVID-19.

The chain couples TRBV28 to TRBJ2-7; 7 bases agree with TRBD1. CDR1 is MDHEN, CDR2 SYDVKM, per germline. J gave up 5 bases and V 7 bases, and 11 bases lay outside the gene matches. The CDR3 has 14 residues. The CDR3 spells CASIRTGGVHEQYF. CDR3 coding DNA: TGTGCCAGCATCAGGACAGGAGGCGTGCACGAGCAGTACTTC.

V gene TRBV5-4 combines with J gene TRBJ1-6; 7 nucleotides agree with TRBD1. After removal of 4 bases from V and 7 bases from J, the junction contained 8 bases not matched to a gene. The CDR3 sequence is 15 residues long. Germline CDR1 reads SGHNT; CDR2 reads YYREEE (reference sequence). CDR3 sequence: CASSATGVQNSPLHF. The CDR3 region has the DNA TGTGCCAGCAGCGCTACAGGGGTTCAGAATTCACCCCTCCACTTT.

This clone appeared a single time. V is TRBV4-2 and J is TRBJ1-2, with 8 nucleotides matching TRBD1. The V and J ends lost 2 bases and 7 bases, in that order; junction bases with no gene match: 9. Germline-derived CDR1 and CDR2 are LGHNA and YNFKEQ. This CDR3 has 15 amino acids. This CDR3 is CASSQTTGVPPGYTF. CDR3 nucleotide sequence: TGTGCCAGCAGCCAAACGACAGGGGTCCCCCCTGGCTACACCTTC.

The chain is built from TRBV18 and TRBJ2-7; perhaps TRBD1 as D (6 bases). Deletions cut 6 bases from V and 3 bases from J, with 12 bases between. This CDR3 is 13 amino acids long. Germline CDR1 KGHSH, CDR2 LQKENI. The CDR3 loop reads CASSPGQFYEQYF. As DNA, the CDR3 is TGTGCCAGCTCCCCAGGACAGTTCTACGAGCAGTACTTC.

This rearrangement joins TRBV29-1 to TRBJ2-7, with a weak D call TRBD2 (6 bases). The CDR3 runs 14 residues. Trimming removed 4 bases at V and 3 bases at J, with 16 bases between. The germline CDR1 and CDR2 sequences are SQVTM and ANQGSEA. CDR3: CSVAGGGGNYEQYF. CDR3 nucleotide sequence: TGCAGCGTTGCTGGGGGTGGAGGGAACTACGAGCAGTACTTC.

This clone has just a few counts. The J gene is TRBJ1-2, the V gene TRBV3-1 (or the pseudogene TRBV3-2); the D gene is possibly TRBD1 (5 bases). V was shortened by 5 bases and J by 7 bases, with 17 bases between the two germline ends. The CDR3 spans 14 residues. The germline V gene has CDR1 LGHDT and CDR2 YNNKEL (reference sequence). The CDR3 DNA reads TGTGCCAGCAGCGCGAGTCGGGGCGGGGGTGGCTACACCTTC. Its protein is CASSASRGGGGYTF.

Only a few counts were recorded for this clone. The genes are TRBV19 and TRBJ2-1; D is uncertain. V dropped 2 bases and J dropped 8 bases, with 19 bases sitting between them. The CDR3 extends over 16 amino acids. CDR1 and CDR2 from the germline V gene are LNHDA and SQIVND (reference sequence). CDR3 bases: TGTGCCAGTAGTATAAGCGATTACTCTACAATCCATGAGCAGTTCTTC. Encoded protein: CASSISDYSTIHEQFF. Combining the CDR3 with reference TRBV19 and TRBJ2-1 gives the whole variable domain DGGITQSPKYLFRKEGQNVTLSCEQNLNHDAMYWYRQDPGQGLRLIYYSQIVNDFQKGDIAEGYSVSREKKESFPLTVTSAQKNPTAFYLCASSISDYSTIHEQFFGPGTRLTVL.

This chain uses TRBV5-1 with TRBJ1-3; tentative D call: TRBD1 (5 bases). V was clipped by 7 bases and J by 1 base, with 9 bases between them. This CDR3 has 13 amino acids. Germline V lookup: CDR1 SGHRS, CDR2 YFSETQ. CDR3 sequence (DNA): TGCGCCAGCGCTCGGGGGTCTGGAAACACCATATATTTT. This encodes CASARGSGNTIYF. Full variable domain (remainder filled in from reference TRBV5-1 and TRBJ1-3): KAGVTQTPRYLIKTRGQQVTLSCSPISGHRSVSWYQQTPGQGLQFLFEYFSETQRNKGNFPGRFSGRQFSNSRSEMNVSTLELGDSALYLCASARGSGNTIYFGEGSWLTVV.

The chain recombines TRBV5-4 with TRBJ1-1, with TRBD1 as a possible D gene (5 bases). The germline V gene encodes CDR1 SGHNT and CDR2 YYREEE (reference sequence). The CDR3 contains 15 residues. V lost 4 bases, J lost 0 bases, and 13 bases lay in between. The CDR3 coding sequence is TGTGCCAGCAGCACCCGACAGACAATGAACACTGAAGCTTTCTTT. Amino acid sequence: CASSTRQTMNTEAFF.

The CDR3 here is CASSLSPGGAEAFF. Written as DNA, the CDR3 is TGTGCCAGCAGTTTGTCCCCGGGAGGCGCTGAAGCTTTCTTT. The chain employs TRBV28 and TRBJ1-1, with no clear D. The CDR3 runs 14 residues. Germline V gene data show CDR1 as MDHEN and CDR2 as SYDVKM. Trimming removed 3 bases from V and 6 bases from J, with 14 bases in between.

To note about this clone: A junction boundary mismatches the germline segment, possibly from a read error. J is TRBJ1-1 and V is TRBV5-1, with D maybe TRBD1 (5 bases). The germline CDR1 and CDR2 sequences are SGHRS and YFSETQ. CDR3 size: 14 residues. CDR3 in DNA: TGCGCCAGCAGCCCGAAGGCAGGGAACGCTGAAGCTTTCTTT. This codes for CASSPKAGNAEAFF.

This chain links TRBV4-1 with TRBJ1-2, with 9 bases identical to TRBD1. The CDR3 totals 17 residues. The trim removed 1 base at V and 3 bases at J, leaving 9 bases unmatched. Germline assignment: CDR1 MGHRA and CDR2 YSYEKL. This chain's CDR3 is CASSQVPTRDRDYGYTF. In DNA, the CDR3 is TGCGCCAGCAGCCAAGTCCCCACCCGGGACAGGGACTATGGCTACACCTTC.

J is TRBJ1-1 and V is TRBV7-9, with D perhaps matching TRBD1 (5 bases). Trimming took 5 bases from V and 1 from J, leaving 11 bases between them. This CDR3 spans 14 amino acids. The V gene's germline CDR1 is SEHNR and CDR2 FQNEAQ (reference sequence). CDR3 coding DNA: TGTGCCAGCAGCACGGGACTGACGAACACTGAAGCTTTCTTT. This gives the protein CASSTGLTNTEAFF.

The chain uses TRBV6-5 and TRBJ1-2; perhaps TRBD1 as D (6 bases). V dropped 7 bases and J dropped 7 bases, with 19 bases sitting between them. The CDR3 extends over 14 amino acids. Germline CDR1 is MNHEY and CDR2 is SVGAGI. The CDR3 loop reads CASTPGHQMLGYTF. CDR3 in DNA: TGTGCCAGCACCCCGGGACACCAGATGCTTGGCTACACCTTC.

The chain is built from TRBV12-3 or TRBV12-4 and TRBJ2-5; tentative D call: TRBD2 (5 bases). The V end was cut by 4 bases, the J end by 10 bases, with 16 bases between. The CDR3 is 13 amino acids. CDR3 in DNA: TGTGCCAGCAGTTCCGGACGGGGTAGGGTCCAGTACTTC. Translation: CASSSGRGRVQYF.

The chain uses TRBV25-1 and TRBJ1-5; D is unresolved. V lost 4 bases and J 3 bases, leaving 7 bases between the germline ends. The CDR3 extends over 13 amino acids. Germline V gene sequence: CDR1 MGHDK, CDR2 SYGVNS. This CDR3 is CASSVGDNQPQHF. In DNA form, the CDR3 reads TGTGCCAGCAGTGTTGGAGACAATCAGCCCCAGCATTTT.